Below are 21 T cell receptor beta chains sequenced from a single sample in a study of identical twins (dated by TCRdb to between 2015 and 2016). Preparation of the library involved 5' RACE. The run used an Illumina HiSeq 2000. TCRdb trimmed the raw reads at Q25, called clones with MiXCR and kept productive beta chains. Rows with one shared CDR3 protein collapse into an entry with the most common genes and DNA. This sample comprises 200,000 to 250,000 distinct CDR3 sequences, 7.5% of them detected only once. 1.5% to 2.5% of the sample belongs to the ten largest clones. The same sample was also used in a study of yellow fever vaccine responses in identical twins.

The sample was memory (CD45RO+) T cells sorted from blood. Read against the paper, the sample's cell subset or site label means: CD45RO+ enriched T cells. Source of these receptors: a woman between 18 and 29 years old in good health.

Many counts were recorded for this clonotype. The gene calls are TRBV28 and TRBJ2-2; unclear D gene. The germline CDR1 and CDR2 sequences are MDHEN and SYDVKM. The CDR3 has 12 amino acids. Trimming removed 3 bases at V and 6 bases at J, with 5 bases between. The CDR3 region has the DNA TGTGCCAGCAGTTTGCTTTCCGGGGAGCTGTTTTTT. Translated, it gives CASSLLSGELFF.

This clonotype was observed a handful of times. This CDR3 is CASVPRGGGLGTDTQYF. For the CDR3, the DNA is TGTGCCAGCGTTCCGCGCGGAGGGGGCTTAGGCACAGATACGCAGTATTTT. The J gene is TRBJ2-3, the V gene TRBV6-5; TRBD1 is a possible D gene (7 bases). Deletions cut 8 bases from V and 1 base from J, with 22 bases between. CDR1 and CDR2 from the germline V gene are MNHEY and SVGAGI. The CDR3 runs to 17 residues.

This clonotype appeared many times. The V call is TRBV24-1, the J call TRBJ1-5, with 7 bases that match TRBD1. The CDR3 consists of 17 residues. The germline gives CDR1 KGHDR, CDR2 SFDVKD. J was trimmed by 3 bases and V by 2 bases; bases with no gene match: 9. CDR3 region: CATSDSSRGINNQPQHF. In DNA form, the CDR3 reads TGTGCCACCAGTGATTCGTCCAGGGGGATAAACAATCAGCCCCAGCATTTT.

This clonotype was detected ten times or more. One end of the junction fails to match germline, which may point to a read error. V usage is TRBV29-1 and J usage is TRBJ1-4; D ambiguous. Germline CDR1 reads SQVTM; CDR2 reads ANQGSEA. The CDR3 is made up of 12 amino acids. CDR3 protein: CSVEGLNEKLFF. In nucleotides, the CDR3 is TGCAGCGTCGAAGGGTTGAATGAAAAACTGTTTTTT.

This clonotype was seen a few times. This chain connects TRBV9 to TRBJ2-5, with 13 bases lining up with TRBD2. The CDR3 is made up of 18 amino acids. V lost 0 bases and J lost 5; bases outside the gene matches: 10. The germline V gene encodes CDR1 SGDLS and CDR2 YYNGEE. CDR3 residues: CASSVGQGLAGVRETQYF. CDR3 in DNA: TGTGCCAGCAGCGTAGGGCAAGGACTAGCGGGGGTCAGGGAGACCCAGTACTTC. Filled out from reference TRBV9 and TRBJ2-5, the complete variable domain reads DSGVTQTPKHLITATGQRVTLRCSPRSGDLSVYWYQQSLDQGLQFLIQYYNGEERAKGNILERFSAQQFPDLHSELNLSSLELGDSALYFCASSVGQGLAGVRETQYFGPGTRLLVL.

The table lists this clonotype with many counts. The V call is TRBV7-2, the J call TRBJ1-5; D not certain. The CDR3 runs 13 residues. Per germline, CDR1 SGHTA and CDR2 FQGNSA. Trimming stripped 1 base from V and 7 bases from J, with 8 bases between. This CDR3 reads CASSLGDYQPQHF. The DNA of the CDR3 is TGTGCCAGCAGCTTAGGGGATTACCAGCCCCAGCATTTT.

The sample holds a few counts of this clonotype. The chain's CDR3 is CASSLRGAGGQETQYF. Here the CDR3 DNA reads TGTGCCAGCAGCCTCCGAGGTGCGGGAGGGCAAGAGACCCAGTACTTC. The V and J genes are TRBV9 and TRBJ2-5; 9 positions agree with TRBD2. CDR1 SGDLS and CDR2 YYNGEE come from the germline V gene. The CDR3 loop spans 16 amino acids. J lost 2 bases, V lost 4 bases, and 9 bases had no gene match.

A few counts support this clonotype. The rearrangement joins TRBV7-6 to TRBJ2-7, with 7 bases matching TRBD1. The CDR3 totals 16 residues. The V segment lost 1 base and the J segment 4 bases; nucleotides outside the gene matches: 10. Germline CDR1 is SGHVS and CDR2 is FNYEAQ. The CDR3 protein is CASSLGGIRGLYEQYF. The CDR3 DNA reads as TGTGCCAGCAGCTTAGGAGGGATTAGGGGGCTTTACGAGCAGTACTTC. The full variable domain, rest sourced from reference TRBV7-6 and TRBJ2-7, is GAGVSQSPRYKVTKRGQDVALRCDPISGHVSLYWYRQALGQGPEFLTYFNYEAQQDKSGLPNDRFSAERPEGSISTLTIQRTEQRDSAMYRCASSLGGIRGLYEQYFGPGTRLTVT.

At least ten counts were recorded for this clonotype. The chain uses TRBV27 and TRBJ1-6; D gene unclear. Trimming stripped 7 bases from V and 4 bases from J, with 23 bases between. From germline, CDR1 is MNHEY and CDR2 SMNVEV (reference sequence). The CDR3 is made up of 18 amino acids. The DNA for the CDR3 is TGTGCCAGCACCACGGCGATAAATCCGAAGCTTTATAATTCACCCCTCCACTTT. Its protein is CASTTAINPKLYNSPLHF.

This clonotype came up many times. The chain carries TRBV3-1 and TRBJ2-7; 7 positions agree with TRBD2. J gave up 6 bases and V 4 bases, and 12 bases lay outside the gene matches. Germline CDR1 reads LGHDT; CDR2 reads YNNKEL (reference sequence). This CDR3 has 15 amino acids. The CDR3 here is CASSPPTSSYIEQYF. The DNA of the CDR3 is TGTGCCAGCAGCCCCCCGACTAGCTCCTACATCGAGCAGTACTTC.

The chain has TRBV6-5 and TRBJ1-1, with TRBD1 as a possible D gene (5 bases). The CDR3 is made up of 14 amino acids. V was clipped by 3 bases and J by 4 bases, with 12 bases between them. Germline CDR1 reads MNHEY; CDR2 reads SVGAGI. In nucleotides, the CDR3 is TGTGCCAGCAGTTATGGCTCTGGGGGCACTGAAGCTTTCTTT. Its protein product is CASSYGSGGTEAFF.

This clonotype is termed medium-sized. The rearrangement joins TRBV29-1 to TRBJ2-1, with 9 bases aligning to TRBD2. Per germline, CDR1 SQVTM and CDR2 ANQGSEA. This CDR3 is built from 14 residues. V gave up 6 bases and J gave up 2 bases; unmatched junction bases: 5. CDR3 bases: TGCAGCGTGAGCGGGGGGACTACCTACAATGAGCAGTTCTTC. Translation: CSVSGGTTYNEQFF.

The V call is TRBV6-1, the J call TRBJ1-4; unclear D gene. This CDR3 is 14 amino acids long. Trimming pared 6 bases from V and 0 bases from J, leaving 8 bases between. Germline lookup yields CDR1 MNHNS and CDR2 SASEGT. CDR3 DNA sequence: TGTGCCAGCAGAAAGGGAGCAACTAATGAAAAACTGTTTTTT. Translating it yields CASRKGATNEKLFF.

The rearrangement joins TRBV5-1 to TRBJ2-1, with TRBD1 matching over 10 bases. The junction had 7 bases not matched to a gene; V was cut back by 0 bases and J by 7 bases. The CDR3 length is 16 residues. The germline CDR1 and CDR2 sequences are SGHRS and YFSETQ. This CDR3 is CASSLGTGGSWNEQFF. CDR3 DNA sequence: TGCGCCAGCAGCTTGGGGACAGGGGGTTCGTGGAATGAGCAGTTCTTC.

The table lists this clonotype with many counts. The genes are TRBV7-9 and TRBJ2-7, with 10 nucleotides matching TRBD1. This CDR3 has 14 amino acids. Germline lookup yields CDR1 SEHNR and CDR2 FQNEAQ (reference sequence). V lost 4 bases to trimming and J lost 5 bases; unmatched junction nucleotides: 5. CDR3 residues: CASSSGQGGDEQYF. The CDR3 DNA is TGTGCCAGCAGCTCTGGACAGGGGGGCGACGAGCAGTACTTC.

The CDR3, as DNA: TGTGCCAGCAGCACCTCCTCTCCAGGGAACACTGAAGCTTTCTTT. This sequence encodes CASSTSSPGNTEAFF. The chain recombines TRBV28 with TRBJ1-1, with D hard to call. V lost 6 bases, J lost 1 base, and 15 bases lay in between. This CDR3 contains 15 residues. Germline V gene sequence: CDR1 MDHEN, CDR2 SYDVKM.

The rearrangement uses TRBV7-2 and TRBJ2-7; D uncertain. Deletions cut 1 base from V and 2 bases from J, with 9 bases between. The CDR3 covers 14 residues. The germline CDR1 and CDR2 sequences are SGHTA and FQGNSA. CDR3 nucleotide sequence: TGTGCCAGCAGCTTAGGCACTAACACCTACGAGCAGTACTTC. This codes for CASSLGTNTYEQYF.

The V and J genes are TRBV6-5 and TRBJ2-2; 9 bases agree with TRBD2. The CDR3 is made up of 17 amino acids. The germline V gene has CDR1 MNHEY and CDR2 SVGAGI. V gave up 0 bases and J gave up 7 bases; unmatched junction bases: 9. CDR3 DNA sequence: TGTGCCAGCAGTTACTCTGGCGGGGGGGCTTCAATCGGGGAGCTGTTTTTT. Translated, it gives CASSYSGGGASIGELFF.

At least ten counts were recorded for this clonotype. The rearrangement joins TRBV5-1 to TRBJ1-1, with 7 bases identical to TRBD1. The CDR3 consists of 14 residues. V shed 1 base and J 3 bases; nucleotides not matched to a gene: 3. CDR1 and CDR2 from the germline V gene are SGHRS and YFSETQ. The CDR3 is CASSLIGQDTEAFF. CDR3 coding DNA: TGCGCCAGCAGCTTGATAGGACAGGACACTGAAGCTTTCTTT.

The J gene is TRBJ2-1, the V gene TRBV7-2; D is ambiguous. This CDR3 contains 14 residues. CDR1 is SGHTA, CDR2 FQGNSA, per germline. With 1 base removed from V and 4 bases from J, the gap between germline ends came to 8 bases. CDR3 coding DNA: TGTGCCAGCAGCTTAGGGCTTGGGTACAATGAGCAGTTCTTC. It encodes CASSLGLGYNEQFF. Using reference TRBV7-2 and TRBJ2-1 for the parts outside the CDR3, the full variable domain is GAGVSQSPSNKVTEKGKDVELRCDPISGHTALYWYRQSLGQGLEFLIYFQGNSAPDKSGLPSDRFSAERTGGSVSTLTIQRTQQEDSAVYLCASSLGLGYNEQFFGPGTRLTVL.

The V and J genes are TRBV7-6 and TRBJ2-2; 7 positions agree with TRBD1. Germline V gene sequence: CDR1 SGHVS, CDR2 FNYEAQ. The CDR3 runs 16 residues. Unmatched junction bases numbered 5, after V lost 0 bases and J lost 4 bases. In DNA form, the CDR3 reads TGTGCCAGCAGCTTAGCTCCGGGACAGAGCACCGGGGAGCTGTTTTTT. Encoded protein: CASSLAPGQSTGELFF.